The clone carrying this T cell receptor (beta chain) has only one observation. This CDR3 comprises 16 residues. Per the germline V gene, CDR1 is KGHDR and CDR2 is SFDVKD. V lost 6 bases and J lost 1; bases outside the gene matches: 9. The data were taken from a study of blood T cell repertoires in COVID-19. Measured with immunoSEQ multiplex PCR; TCRdb has only the in-frame clones, and not every one. The sample records approximately 260,000 clones, around nine tenths being singletons. Source material: peripheral blood. The V call is TRBV24-1, the J call TRBJ2-3, with 7 bases lining up with TRBD1. The receptor was derived from a middle-aged woman who had recovered from COVID-19. The CDR3 region is CATSQNRGVGTDTQYF. DNA for the CDR3: TGTGCCACCAGTCAGAACAGGGGAGTAGGCACAGATACGCAGTATTTT.